This T cell receptor (beta chain) was sequenced during a study of blood T cells in healthy people across ages. The study's findings and limits: Diversity estimated from one million T cells was considered an underestimate.

Germline assignment: CDR1 SEHNR and CDR2 FQNEAQ (reference sequence). This CDR3 is 15 amino acids long. V gave up 5 bases and J gave up 2 bases; unmatched junction bases: 8. This clonotype turned up a few times. Its matching antigen is unknown. Primers used in a second PCR of roughly 6 to 11 cycles were a sample-barcoded 5' primer and a J-beta primer mix. One entry per CDR3 protein results from TCRdb running MiXCR on the 5' RACE reads. The repertoire includes over a million distinct CDR3 sequences, 59% of them detected once, and approximately 7% sits in the top ten. The receptor was derived from a young man in good health. The gene calls are TRBV7-9 and TRBJ2-5; 7 bases line up with TRBD1. The specimen was blood. The CDR3 reads CASSPARQGQETQYF. For the CDR3, the DNA is TGTGCCAGCAGCCCCGCGAGACAGGGACAAGAGACCCAGTACTTC. Complete variable domain (other parts from reference TRBV7-9 and TRBJ2-5): DTGVSQNPRHKITKRGQNVTFRCDPISEHNRLYWYRQTLGQGPEFLTYFQNEAQLEKSRLLSDRFSAERPKGSFSTLEIQRTEQGDSAMYLCASSPARQGQETQYFGPGTRLLVL.